These 5 T cell receptor beta chains originate from one sample sequenced in a study of blood T cell repertoires in COVID-19. Libraries were prepared by immunoSEQ multiplex PCR; TCRdb keeps only in-frame clonotypes and omits some of them. Here the sample spans about 270,000 clones, 81% being singletons. The specimen sequenced was peripheral blood. These receptors all come from a woman in her sixties with active or convalescent COVID-19.

This chain joins TRBV11-2 and TRBJ2-2; no reliable D call. The V gene lost 0 bases and the J gene lost 13 bases, with 12 bases spanning the gap. The CDR3 consists of 13 residues. Germline V CDR1 and CDR2: SGHAT, FQNNGV. This chain's CDR3 is CASSLEPSQRLFF. The CDR3, as DNA: TGTGCCAGCAGCTTAGAGCCATCTCAGCGGCTGTTTTTT.

The V call is TRBV19, the J call TRBJ1-6, with D perhaps TRBD1 (6 bases). Trimming removed 5 bases from V and 11 bases from J, with 16 bases in between. Germline V gene data show CDR1 as LNHDA and CDR2 as SQIVND (reference sequence). The CDR3 is 14 residues long. CDR3 loop: CASSSYLQGAPLHF. Written as DNA, the CDR3 is TGTGCCAGTAGTTCCTACTTACAGGGAGCACCCCTCCACTTT.

The CDR3 spells CASSFRDSGLYGYTF. The CDR3 DNA follows: TGTGCCAGCAGTTTCCGGGACAGCGGACTCTATGGCTACACCTTC. The gene calls are TRBV27 and TRBJ1-2; the match to TRBD1 covers 7 bases. Trimming removed 3 bases from V and 4 bases from J; junction bases left unmatched: 8. In germline, CDR1 is MNHEY, CDR2 SMNVEV (reference sequence). The CDR3 is 15 amino acids.

The genes are TRBV4-1 and TRBJ2-1; 11 nucleotides line up with TRBD2. Germline V gives CDR1 MGHRA, CDR2 YSYEKL. The trim removed 5 bases at V and 6 bases at J, leaving 9 bases unmatched. CDR3 length equals 16 residues. CDR3 DNA sequence: TGCGCCAGCAGCATATATAGCGGGGGGGCGTCCAATGAGCAGTTCTTC. Translated, it gives CASSIYSGGASNEQFF.

The rearrangement uses TRBV5-6 and TRBJ2-3, with 13 nucleotides matching TRBD2. J was trimmed by 3 bases and V by 4 bases; bases with no gene match: 5. Germline V gives CDR1 SGHDT, CDR2 YYEEEE. The CDR3 extends over 16 amino acids. CDR3 region: CASSATSGGPTDTQYF. In DNA form, the CDR3 reads TGTGCCAGCAGCGCGACTAGCGGGGGGCCGACAGATACGCAGTATTTT.